Presented here are 15 T cell receptor beta chains from one specimen sequenced in a study of shared clonotypes between healthy human individuals. Measured with immunoSEQ multiplex PCR; TCRdb has only the in-frame clones, and not every one. The sample comprises 1.4 million to 1.5 million clones, around 97% of which are singletons, and over 1% rests with the top ten. The sequencing input was naive CD4+ T cells sorted from blood. The subset here: CD45RA+ positively selected. These receptors came from a man younger than 45 in good health.

The V call is TRBV5-1, the J call TRBJ2-3; 8 bases map to TRBD2. Germline V gene data show CDR1 as SGHRS and CDR2 as YFSETQ. The CDR3 has 16 residues. J gave up 0 bases and V 3 bases, and 6 bases lay outside the gene matches. The CDR3 is CASSSGLASSTDTQYF. In nucleotides, the CDR3 is TGCGCCAGCAGCTCCGGACTAGCATCTAGCACAGATACGCAGTATTTT.

The V gene is TRBV2, the J gene TRBJ2-1; D is uncertain. The CDR3 covers 14 residues. CDR1 SNHLY and CDR2 FYNNEI come from the germline V gene. V was pared by 4 bases and J by 3 bases, with 10 bases between. The CDR3 protein is CASSARLNYNEQFF. The CDR3 bases are TGTGCCAGCAGTGCGCGGCTTAACTACAATGAGCAGTTCTTC.

This CDR3 reads CASSPPGAERGETQYF. The CDR3 DNA reads TGTGCCAGCAGCCCCCCCGGAGCGGAAAGGGGTGAGACCCAGTACTTC. The V call is TRBV9, the J call TRBJ2-5; either TRBD1 or TRBD2 may fit D (5 bases each). CDR1 is SGDLS and CDR2 is YYNGEE in the germline V gene. The CDR3 spans 16 residues. V shed 4 bases and J shed 5 bases, with 21 bases lying between them.

The genes are TRBV29-1 and TRBJ2-7; 8 bases are shared with TRBD1. The CDR3 has 15 residues. CDR1 is SQVTM and CDR2 is ANQGSEA in the germline V gene. V gave up 4 bases and J gave up 7 bases; unmatched junction bases: 15. DNA for the CDR3: TGCAGCGTTGTAGGCACCGGGACAGGCCTAGAGGAGCAGTACTTC. This gives the protein CSVVGTGTGLEEQYF.

CDR3 nucleotide sequence: TGCGCCAGCAGCTTGGTAGCAGGGGTAGACCAGCCCCAGCATTTT. Encoded protein: CASSLVAGVDQPQHF. The chain combines TRBV5-1 with TRBJ1-5; D is possibly TRBD1 (6 bases). Trimming shortened V by 0 bases and J by 7 bases, and 14 bases separated the two germline ends. Germline V gene sequence: CDR1 SGHRS, CDR2 YFSETQ. The CDR3 has 15 amino acids. The full variable domain, completed using reference TRBV5-1 and TRBJ1-5, is KAGVTQTPRYLIKTRGQQVTLSCSPISGHRSVSWYQQTPGQGLQFLFEYFSETQRNKGNFPGRFSGRQFSNSRSEMNVSTLELGDSALYLCASSLVAGVDQPQHFGDGTRLSIL.

The chain recombines TRBV29-1 with TRBJ1-2, with D perhaps matching TRBD1 (5 bases). With 6 bases removed from V and 6 bases from J, the gap between germline ends came to 20 bases. Germline CDR1 reads SQVTM; CDR2 reads ANQGSEA. The CDR3 sequence is 14 residues long. Here the CDR3 DNA reads TGCAGCGTCTCTCCGGGAGGGGTATCCAATGGCTACACCTTC. Its translation: CSVSPGGVSNGYTF.

The genes are TRBV5-1 and TRBJ1-2; 9 nucleotides align to TRBD1. V trimming: 2 bases; J trimming: 4 bases; junction bases outside the gene matches: 3. The CDR3 extends over 14 amino acids. Germline V gene lookup returns CDR1 SGHRS and CDR2 YFSETQ. DNA for the CDR3: TGCGCCAGCAGCTTTCCGGGACAGGGCTATGGCTACACCTTC. Translated: CASSFPGQGYGYTF.

The genes are TRBV5-1 and TRBJ2-1, with TRBD2 matching 9 bases. The CDR3 runs to 14 residues. From germline, CDR1 is SGHRS and CDR2 YFSETQ. With V trimmed by 4 bases and J by 7 bases, 6 bases remained unmatched. The CDR3 DNA follows: TGCGCCAGCAGCCTTCTAGCGGGACGTAATGAGCAGTTCTTC. Residues: CASSLLAGRNEQFF.

In its sample, this clone was seen once. J is TRBJ2-3 and V is TRBV28; tentative D call: TRBD2 (6 bases). CDR3 length equals 13 residues. Germline V gene sequence: CDR1 MDHEN, CDR2 SYDVKM. The germline V and J ends were trimmed by 5 bases and 6 bases, with 12 bases remaining between them. CDR3 DNA: TGTGCCAGCAGTACCCTAGCGATGGATACGCAGTATTTT. Translated: CASSTLAMDTQYF.

This rearrangement joins TRBV21-1 to TRBJ2-5; TRBD2, as called in the table, went unchecked against the DNA. TRBV21-1 corresponds to a pseudogene. The CDR3 has 14 amino acids. The CDR3 nucleotides are TGTGCCAGCAGCAAGTCCAGCGTACAAGAGACCCAGTACTTC. It codes for CASSKSSVQETQYF.

The chain has TRBV29-1 and TRBJ2-3, with D possibly matching TRBD2 (5 bases). Deletions cut 5 bases from V and 0 bases from J, with 9 bases between. There are 13 residues in the CDR3. Per germline, CDR1 SQVTM and CDR2 ANQGSEA. The DNA for the CDR3 is TGCAGCGTTATTGCGGGTAGCACAGATACGCAGTATTTT. It yields the protein CSVIAGSTDTQYF.

The rearrangement uses TRBV5-1 and TRBJ1-1; tentatively, D is TRBD1 (5 bases). Germline V gene lookup returns CDR1 SGHRS and CDR2 YFSETQ. This CDR3 comprises 15 residues. The germline V and J ends were trimmed by 0 bases and 4 bases, with 13 bases remaining between them. DNA of the CDR3: TGCGCCAGCAGCTTGGCAGCGGCCAGGGCCACTGAAGCTTTCTTT. Translation gives CASSLAAARATEAFF.

V is TRBV7-9 and J is TRBJ2-7; 7 bases match TRBD2. The germline CDR1 and CDR2 sequences are SEHNR and FQNEAQ (reference sequence). There are 12 residues in the CDR3. J gave up 2 bases and V 8 bases, and 3 bases lay outside the gene matches. The CDR3 DNA follows: TGTGCCAGCGGGGGGGATCCCTACGAGCAGTACTTC. It codes for CASGGDPYEQYF.

The rearrangement joins TRBV5-4 to TRBJ1-2; D perhaps matches TRBD1 (6 bases). Germline V gene data show CDR1 as SGHNT and CDR2 as YYREEE (reference sequence). The CDR3 has 14 amino acids. Trimming took off 2 bases at V and 3 bases at J, with 11 bases between the two ends. The CDR3 DNA follows: TGTGCCAGCAGCTTCCGGGGGCTAGACTATGGCTACACCTTC. Translation gives CASSFRGLDYGYTF.

The CDR3 DNA follows: TGTGCCAGCAGCAAGAGTACAATGAAGCAGTTCTTC. Residues: CASSKSTMKQFF. The V and J genes are TRBV28 and TRBJ2-1; D unresolved. Between the trimmed V and J ends, which lost 6 bases and 11 bases, there was a span of 14 bases. Per germline, CDR1 MDHEN and CDR2 SYDVKM. This CDR3 region has 12 residues.